Detailed here is one T cell receptor (beta chain). This specimen comes from a study of blood T cell repertoires in COVID-19. TCRdb's table, derived via immunoSEQ multiplex PCR, lists solely in-frame clones and lacks some. This repertoire shows roughly 130,000 clones, 70% to 85% found once; its top ten account for about 4.5%. Germline V CDR1 and CDR2: MNHEY, SVGAGI. V lost 7 bases, J lost 10 bases, and 10 bases stayed unmatched. The CDR3 consists of 14 residues. J is TRBJ1-4 and V is TRBV6-5; 9 bases map to TRBD1. The material sequenced was peripheral blood. This clonotype originated in a woman in her 70s with acute or convalescent COVID-19. The CDR3 sequence is CASTQGAMVGKLFF. The DNA for the CDR3 is TGTGCCAGCACACAGGGGGCGATGGTTGGAAAACTGTTTTTT.